This T cell receptor beta chain was found in a study of blood T cell repertoires in COVID-19. Study as a whole: Whether acute or convalescent, the COVID-19 samples came from the United States, Italy and Spain.

Authors' analysis steps: Amplification of reference gene primers provided the estimated nucleated cell counts. Measured with immunoSEQ multiplex PCR; TCRdb has only the in-frame clones, and not every one. V, J and clone size were drawn from that table, and D and trimming were deduced from the DNA. The repertoire holds roughly 200,000 clones, with 84% as singletons. Per the germline V gene, CDR1 is SNHLY and CDR2 is FYNNEI. CDR3 size: 15 residues. V shed 2 bases and J shed 5 bases, with 12 bases lying between them. This sequence joins TRBV2 and TRBJ2-2, with TRBD1 as a possible D gene (6 bases). This clonotype was sampled from a human donor in a cohort sampled during active COVID-19. Sequenced input: peripheral blood. The DNA for the CDR3 is TGTGCCAGCAGTGAAATACAGGGCCAGACCGGGGAGCTGTTTTTT. Amino acid sequence: CASSEIQGQTGELFF.